This T cell receptor (beta chain) was identified in a study of identical twins. TCRdb re-derived calls from the 5' RACE reads in MiXCR, one entry per CDR3 protein. There are fewer than 450,000 distinct CDR3 sequences in the sample; around 9.7% occur only once, and over 7% lies in the top ten. This clonotype was counted many times. Its target is not known. The CDR3 has 15 residues. V lost 0 bases to trimming and J lost 4 bases, with 12 bases between them. Study-level results: High-abundance cord blood beta clonotypes had fewer insertions; memory repertoires showed none. In drawing conclusions, the study used cross-sectional statistical analysis and did not follow the same donors. Twin-shared out-of-frame alpha sequences showed excess low generation probability.

The sample was naive T cells sorted from blood. This TCR came from a woman aged 45-65 years in good health. The V gene is TRBV12-3 or TRBV12-4, the J gene TRBJ1-1; D not certain. In DNA form, the CDR3 reads TGTGCCAGCAGTTTAGCGAGGGCCTGGGCCACTGAAGCTTTCTTT. Protein product: CASSLARAWATEAFF.